Following are 30 T cell receptor beta chains from one sample sequenced in a study of CD8 T cells in ankylosing spondylitis. MiXCR, applied by TCRdb to the 5' RACE reads, yields one record per CDR3 protein. Of roughly 230,000 distinct CDR3 sequences detected, 18% appear once; the ten largest clones hold about a third. The sequenced sample consisted of blood, either unsorted or a sorted T cell fraction (not recorded which). The origin of the receptors is a male donor with ankylosing spondylitis or in good health (not recorded which).

This clonotype turned up a few times. The gene calls are TRBV4-2 and TRBJ2-7, with D perhaps TRBD1 (6 bases). Trimming stripped 10 bases from V and 3 bases from J, with 22 bases between. The germline CDR1 and CDR2 sequences are LGHNA and YNFKEQ. The CDR3 contains 15 residues. The CDR3 DNA sequence: TGTGCCATTGGAGGTACCACAGGGAAGGGCTACGAGCAGTACTTC. Amino acids: CAIGGTTGKGYEQYF.

The chain couples TRBV12-3 or TRBV12-4 to TRBJ2-3; 9 bases are a match to TRBD2. This CDR3 spans 16 amino acids. The ends lost 8 bases at V and 1 base at J; junction bases unmatched: 10. DNA for the CDR3: TGTGCCAGCTGTTCGATTCTAGCGGGACGCACAGATACGCAGTATTTT. Protein product: CASCSILAGRTDTQYF.

This clonotype was found a few times. The chain links TRBV6-2 or TRBV6-3 to TRBJ1-2, with D unclear. CDR3 length equals 10 residues. From germline, CDR1 is MNHEY and CDR2 SVGEGT. V was cut by 8 bases and J by 7 bases, with 8 bases left in between. Here the CDR3 DNA reads TGTGCCAGCGGGGTCAGTGGCTACACCTTC. It codes for CASGVSGYTF.

This clonotype turned up a few times. V and J are TRBV12-3 or TRBV12-4 and TRBJ1-1, with TRBD1 matching 7 bases. The junction had 6 bases not matched to a gene; V was cut back by 4 bases and J by 7 bases. The CDR3 runs to 13 residues. This CDR3 reads CASSYGTDGEAFF. In nucleotides, the CDR3 is TGTGCCAGCAGTTACGGGACAGACGGTGAAGCTTTCTTT.

This clonotype was picked up many times. V is TRBV27 and J is TRBJ2-7; no firm D call. Germline assignment: CDR1 MNHEY and CDR2 SMNVEV (reference sequence). The CDR3 has 14 residues. V gave up 2 bases and J gave up 0 bases, with 8 bases separating them. CDR3: CASSLDASSYEQYF. In nucleotides, the CDR3 is TGTGCCAGCAGTTTAGATGCGAGCTCCTACGAGCAGTACTTC.

This clonotype was detected a few times. V is TRBV6-1 and J is TRBJ1-1, with D possibly TRBD1 on 5 matching bases. The CDR3 runs 17 residues. V lost 1 base to trimming and J lost 0 bases, with 15 bases between them. Germline CDR1 and CDR2: MNHNS and SASEGT. The CDR3 coding sequence is TGTGCCAGCAGTGAAGAAGTGGCAGGGCGGATGAACACTGAAGCTTTCTTT. This gives the protein CASSEEVAGRMNTEAFF.

This clonotype has more than one count but fewer than ten. The chain has TRBV29-1 and TRBJ2-2; D is unresolved. Between the trimmed V and J ends, which lost 1 base and 5 bases, there was a span of 8 bases. The CDR3 has 13 amino acids. Germline V gene sequence: CDR1 SQVTM, CDR2 ANQGSEA. The CDR3 bases are TGCAGCGTTGAAGGAATGGTTACCGGGGAGCTGTTTTTT. Amino acid sequence: CSVEGMVTGELFF.

This sequence joins TRBV27 and TRBJ2-7, with a tentative D call TRBD2 (6 bases). The CDR3 is 15 amino acids. V lost 2 bases and J lost 0, with 11 bases in between. Germline CDR1 and CDR2: MNHEY and SMNVEV (reference sequence). CDR3 DNA: TGTGCCAGCAGTTTAACGCCGGACTACTCCTACGAGCAGTACTTC. This sequence encodes CASSLTPDYSYEQYF.

A few counts support this clonotype. This sequence joins TRBV6-5 and TRBJ2-1, with 8 bases fitting TRBD2. V shed 0 bases and J 8 bases; nucleotides not matched to a gene: 6. The CDR3 extends over 15 amino acids. Germline CDR1 and CDR2: MNHEY and SVGAGI. CDR3 sequence reads: CASSYSGLATDEQFF. The CDR3 DNA is TGTGCCAGCAGTTACTCAGGACTAGCAACAGATGAGCAGTTCTTC.

This clonotype has just a few counts. This sequence joins TRBV29-1 and TRBJ2-1; unclear D gene. The V gene lost 2 bases and the J gene lost 0 bases, with 11 bases spanning the gap. The CDR3 has 15 amino acids. Germline V gives CDR1 SQVTM, CDR2 ANQGSEA. CDR3 amino acids: CSVEPDGSSYNEQFF. The CDR3 bases are TGCAGCGTTGAACCCGACGGAAGCTCCTACAATGAGCAGTTCTTC.

The chain has TRBV5-6 and TRBJ2-5; D call uncertain. Looked up from germline, CDR1 is SGHDT and CDR2 is YYEEEE. This CDR3 has 15 amino acids. The V gene lost 2 bases and the J gene lost 5 bases, with 16 bases spanning the gap. The CDR3: CASSFAGARSETQYF. The CDR3 nucleotides are TGTGCCAGCAGCTTCGCAGGCGCCCGGTCGGAGACCCAGTACTTC.

This clonotype was seen a few times. The CDR3 sequence is CASSHPEIDEQFF. The CDR3, as DNA: TGTGCCAGCAGCCACCCGGAGATTGATGAGCAGTTCTTC. The genes are TRBV9 and TRBJ2-1; D is undetermined. In germline, CDR1 is SGDLS, CDR2 YYNGEE. The length of the CDR3 is 13 residues. Trimming took 4 bases from V and 8 from J, leaving 13 bases between them.

The chain has TRBV27 and TRBJ2-2; no definite D call. The germline V gene has CDR1 MNHEY and CDR2 SMNVEV (reference sequence). V was cut by 7 bases and J by 0 bases, with 12 bases left in between. This CDR3 spans 15 amino acids. The DNA for the CDR3 is TGTGCCAGCACCCCGACAACCGCGAACACCGGGGAGCTGTTTTTT. Translated: CASTPTTANTGELFF.

This clonotype was recorded a few times. The rearrangement joins TRBV28 to TRBJ2-7; 10 positions agree with TRBD2. Germline lookup yields CDR1 MDHEN and CDR2 SYDVKM. The CDR3 runs to 16 residues. The V segment lost 3 bases and the J segment 1 base; nucleotides outside the gene matches: 6. The CDR3 protein is CASSLLLAGPSYEQYF. The CDR3 DNA reads TGTGCCAGCAGTTTGTTACTAGCGGGACCTTCCTACGAGCAGTACTTC.

The sample holds a few counts of this clonotype. V is TRBV18 and J is TRBJ2-1; D is unclear. The CDR3 totals 15 residues. The V gene lost 0 bases and the J gene lost 2 bases, with 8 bases spanning the gap. Germline lookup yields CDR1 KGHSH and CDR2 LQKENI. This chain's CDR3 is CASSPPFAPYNEQFF. In DNA, the CDR3 is TGTGCCAGCTCACCACCGTTTGCTCCCTACAATGAGCAGTTCTTC.

The chain couples TRBV6-5 to TRBJ2-3; possibly TRBD2 for D (6 bases). V lost 1 base to trimming and J lost 0 bases, with 11 bases between them. This CDR3 is built from 16 residues. From germline, CDR1 is MNHEY and CDR2 SVGAGI. This CDR3 is CASSYLAASSTDTQYF. The DNA of the CDR3 is TGTGCCAGCAGTTACTTAGCGGCGTCTAGCACAGATACGCAGTATTTT.

The chain recombines TRBV27 with TRBJ2-3; tentatively, D is TRBD2 (5 bases). CDR1 and CDR2 from the germline V gene are MNHEY and SMNVEV (reference sequence). CDR3 length: 15 amino acids. Deletions cut 7 bases from V and 5 bases from J, with 19 bases between. The CDR3 DNA follows: TGTGCCAGCACCTCTTTCGTACTAGGGAGAGATACGCAGTATTTT. This translates into CASTSFVLGRDTQYF.

This clonotype was seen a few times. The chain combines TRBV27 with TRBJ1-5, with D possibly TRBD1 on 5 matching bases. Trimming took 3 bases from V and 0 from J, leaving 15 bases between them. CDR1 is MNHEY, CDR2 SMNVEV, per germline (reference sequence). The CDR3 loop spans 17 amino acids. The CDR3 region is CASSLAGGLDSNQPQHF. DNA for the CDR3: TGTGCCAGCAGTTTGGCGGGGGGACTGGATAGCAATCAGCCCCAGCATTTT.

This CDR3 reads CASSSPLGVGEAFF. The CDR3 DNA reads TGTGCCAGCAGCTCCCCCCTAGGTGTGGGTGAAGCTTTCTTT. V and J are TRBV7-9 and TRBJ1-1, with unresolved D. V lost 4 bases to trimming and J lost 7 bases, with 16 bases between them. The CDR3 spans 14 residues. Germline values: CDR1 SEHNR, CDR2 FQNEAQ (reference sequence).

The genes are TRBV29-1 and TRBJ2-1, with 11 bases that match TRBD2. V gave up 5 bases and J gave up 0 bases; unmatched junction bases: 6. The CDR3 is made up of 16 amino acids. The germline V gene encodes CDR1 SQVTM and CDR2 ANQGSEA. CDR3 sequence reads: CSVPSGRSSSYNEQFF. DNA of the CDR3: TGCAGCGTTCCTAGCGGGAGGTCCAGCTCCTACAATGAGCAGTTCTTC.

This clonotype was counted only a few times. A read error may explain this, as a much larger clone is one base away. This sequence joins TRBV6-5 and TRBJ2-1; D is undetermined. This CDR3 region has 13 residues. Trimming pared 2 bases from V and 4 bases from J, leaving 6 bases between. CDR1 and CDR2 (germline): MNHEY, SVGAGI. CDR3 sequence: CASSYATYNEQFF. In DNA form, the CDR3 reads TGTGCCAGCAGTTACGCGACTTACAATGAGCAGTTCTTC.

This rearrangement joins TRBV11-2 to TRBJ2-3; 9 nucleotides agree with TRBD2. V trimming: 5 bases; J trimming: 4 bases; junction bases outside the gene matches: 4. The CDR3 consists of 14 residues. CDR1 and CDR2 from the germline V gene are SGHAT and FQNNGV. For the CDR3, the DNA is TGTGCCAGCAGCACGAGCGGGAGGCCAGATACGCAGTATTTT. Protein product: CASSTSGRPDTQYF.

This clonotype was picked up many times. J is TRBJ2-7 and V is TRBV7-9; D call uncertain. The CDR3 runs to 14 residues. Trimming cost V 5 bases and J 6 bases, with 17 bases left between them. Germline CDR1 reads SEHNR; CDR2 reads FQNEAQ (reference sequence). The CDR3 loop reads CASSDRAEPREQYF. The CDR3 nucleotides are TGTGCCAGCAGCGACCGGGCAGAGCCTCGCGAGCAGTACTTC.

The chain is built from TRBV20-1 and TRBJ2-7; 7 bases agree with TRBD1. Germline values: CDR1 DFQATT, CDR2 SNEGSKA (reference sequence). This CDR3 is 13 amino acids long. Trimming at V came to 4 bases and at J to 0 bases, leaving 3 bases not matched to a gene. CDR3 loop: CSATGTVSYEQYF. In nucleotides, the CDR3 is TGCAGTGCTACCGGGACAGTCTCCTACGAGCAGTACTTC.

This clonotype has at least ten counts. The chain links TRBV9 to TRBJ1-1; TRBD1 matches 10 bases. The V segment lost 3 bases and the J segment 6 bases; nucleotides outside the gene matches: 5. CDR1 is SGDLS, CDR2 YYNGEE, per germline. The CDR3 covers 14 residues. This CDR3 is CASSEGTGDPEAFF. Written as DNA, the CDR3 is TGTGCCAGCAGCGAGGGGACAGGGGATCCTGAAGCTTTCTTT.

CDR3 in DNA: TGTGCCAGCAGCTTCGGACTAGCGGGGAGGCCAGATACGCAGTATTTT. Residues: CASSFGLAGRPDTQYF. The chain couples TRBV7-2 to TRBJ2-3; TRBD2 agrees at 12 bases. The CDR3 totals 16 residues. Germline V gene lookup returns CDR1 SGHTA and CDR2 FQGNSA. V lost 3 bases to trimming and J lost 4 bases; unmatched junction nucleotides: 5.

This chain joins TRBV7-2 and TRBJ2-7; possibly TRBD2 for D (6 bases). The DNA end is a closer match to TRBJ2-1, so the J assignment may be wrong. Germline values: CDR1 SGHTA, CDR2 FQGNSA. The CDR3 is 16 residues long. CDR3 in amino acids: CASTDNPGLPMLEQFF. The CDR3 bases are TGTGCCAGCACCGATAATCCGGGACTTCCCATGTTAGAGCAGTTCTTC.

The rearrangement links TRBV19 to TRBJ2-6; 7 bases map to TRBD1. V was clipped by 7 bases and J by 2 bases; unmatched bases: 8. CDR1 LNHDA and CDR2 SQIVND come from the germline V gene (reference sequence). The CDR3 spans 16 residues. CDR3 amino acids: CASTDVQGAGANVLTF. The CDR3 coding sequence is TGTGCCAGTACTGATGTGCAGGGGGCTGGGGCCAACGTCCTGACTTTC.

This clonotype has just a few counts. CDR3 amino acids: CASSSIAGTSGLSTYEQYF. The CDR3 DNA reads as TGCGCCAGCAGCTCCATTGCCGGGACTAGCGGGCTTAGTACCTACGAGCAGTACTTC. The chain links TRBV5-1 to TRBJ2-7; TRBD2 matches 12 bases. Looked up from germline, CDR1 is SGHRS and CDR2 is YFSETQ. The CDR3 length is 19 residues. V was pared by 3 bases and J by 2 bases, with 15 bases of the junction left unmatched.

In this sample, this clonotype turned up a few times. The genes are TRBV29-1 and TRBJ2-3; D is undetermined. Germline V gene lookup returns CDR1 SQVTM and CDR2 ANQGSEA. The CDR3 is made up of 12 amino acids. The V end lost 7 bases, the J end lost 3 bases, and 11 bases lay between the germline ends. The CDR3 region is CSGSLDTDTQYF. The CDR3, as DNA: TGCAGCGGGAGTTTGGATACAGATACGCAGTATTTT.